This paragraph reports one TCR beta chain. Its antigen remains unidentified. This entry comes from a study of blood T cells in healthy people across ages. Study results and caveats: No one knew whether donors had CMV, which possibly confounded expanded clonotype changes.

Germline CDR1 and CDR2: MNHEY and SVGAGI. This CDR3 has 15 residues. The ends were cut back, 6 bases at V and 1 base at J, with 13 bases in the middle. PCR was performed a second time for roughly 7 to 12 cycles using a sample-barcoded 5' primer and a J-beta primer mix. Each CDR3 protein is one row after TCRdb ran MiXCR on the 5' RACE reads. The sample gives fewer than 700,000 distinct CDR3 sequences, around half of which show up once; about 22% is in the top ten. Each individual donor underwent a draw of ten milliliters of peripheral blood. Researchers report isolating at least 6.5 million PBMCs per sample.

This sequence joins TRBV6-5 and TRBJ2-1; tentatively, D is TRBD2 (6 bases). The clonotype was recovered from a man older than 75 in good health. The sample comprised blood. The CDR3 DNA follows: TGTGCCAGCAGCTCCCGGACTATTTCCTACAATGAGCAGTTCTTC. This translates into CASSSRTISYNEQFF.